The next 24 T cell receptor beta chains were all read from a single sample in a study of T-cell reconstitution after alpha-beta-depleted transplantation in children. Regarding the study as a whole: The authors attributed T-cell counts and diversity one year after transplant mostly to newly produced T cells.

These receptors' antigens are unknown. This sample's TCRbeta library carried unique molecular identifier barcodes. TCRdb processed the PCR reads anew with MiXCR; each CDR3 protein has one entry. The sample has around 300,000 distinct CDR3 sequences, roughly 7.8% seen once. Specimen: peripheral blood, collected 360 days after TCRalphabeta/CD19-depleted stem cell transplant. These receptors all come from a female patient aged 2-15 years who had a stem cell transplant for Fanconi anemia, so the T cells may come from the graft donor.

This clonotype occurred many times. V gene TRBV28 combines with J gene TRBJ2-7, with 8 positions matching TRBD1. With V trimmed by 5 bases and J by 2 bases, 8 bases remained unmatched. The germline gives CDR1 MDHEN, CDR2 SYDVKM. This CDR3 has 15 amino acids. The CDR3 DNA reads TGTGCCAGCAGTACACGACAGGGGAGGACCTACGAGCAGTACTTC. Translation: CASSTRQGRTYEQYF.

On this clonotype: Since a much larger clone is just one base distant, this may be a read error. This is likely a read error, given that the CDR3 carries no conserved phenylalanine or tryptophan at its end. V is TRBV12-3 or TRBV12-4 and J is TRBJ1-2; 8 positions agree with TRBD1. V shed 3 bases and J 4 bases; nucleotides not matched to a gene: 7. The CDR3 is 15 residues long. In DNA form, the CDR3 reads TGTGCCAGCAGTTTTCCGGGACAGGAGGTCTATGGCTACACCTCC. This codes for CASSFPGQEVYGYTS.

J is TRBJ2-5 and V is TRBV5-1, with a weak D call TRBD2 (5 bases). The CDR3 extends over 14 amino acids. Germline CDR1 reads SGHRS; CDR2 reads YFSETQ. V lost 5 bases and J lost 1, with 12 bases in between. CDR3 nucleotide sequence: TGCGCCAGCAGTCCGGCTGGGAGCCAAGAGACCCAGTACTTC. It yields the protein CASSPAGSQETQYF.

The table lists this clonotype with many counts. V is TRBV30 and J is TRBJ2-5; 8 bases match TRBD2. V lost 3 bases, J lost 1 base, and 10 bases stayed unmatched. CDR3 length equals 16 residues. Germline CDR1 is GTSNPN and CDR2 is SVGIG (reference sequence). The DNA for the CDR3 is TGTGCCTGGAGCCTTAGGCGACTAGCGTCCCAAGAGACCCAGTACTTC. As protein: CAWSLRRLASQETQYF.

CDR3 DNA: TGTGCCTCAGGGGGGGGCTGGGGAGAGACCCAGTACTTC. Residues: CASGGGWGETQYF. This chain connects TRBV24-1 to TRBJ2-5; the D call may be TRBD1 or TRBD2 (7 bases each). The CDR3 length is 13 residues. The V end was cut by 12 bases, the J end by 4 bases, with 17 bases between. CDR1 KGHDR and CDR2 SFDVKD come from the germline V gene.

This clonotype showed up just a few times. J is TRBJ2-2 and V is TRBV5-1, with D hard to call. V was clipped by 0 bases and J by 1 base, with 7 bases between them. CDR1 is SGHRS, CDR2 YFSETQ, per germline. This CDR3 contains 15 residues. The CDR3 nucleotides are TGCGCCAGCAGCTTGGGGGAATGGAACACCGGGGAGCTGTTTTTT. This gives the protein CASSLGEWNTGELFF. The whole variable domain, remainder taken from reference TRBV5-1 and TRBJ2-2, is KAGVTQTPRYLIKTRGQQVTLSCSPISGHRSVSWYQQTPGQGLQFLFEYFSETQRNKGNFPGRFSGRQFSNSRSEMNVSTLELGDSALYLCASSLGEWNTGELFFGEGSRLTVL.

This clonotype has ten or more counts. The chain links TRBV11-2 to TRBJ2-7; no definite D call. Germline CDR1 reads SGHAT; CDR2 reads FQNNGV. This CDR3 has 14 amino acids. The V end was cut by 0 bases, the J end by 2 bases, with 8 bases between. In nucleotides, the CDR3 is TGTGCCAGCAGCTTAGATTATGGGGCCTACGAGCAGTACGTC. This translates into CASSLDYGAYEQYV.

J is TRBJ2-7 and V is TRBV7-9; D is uncertain. The CDR3 sequence is 14 residues long. The V gene lost 6 bases and the J gene lost 2 bases, with 14 bases spanning the gap. The V gene's germline CDR1 is SEHNR and CDR2 FQNEAQ (reference sequence). DNA of the CDR3: TGTGCCAGCAGTCGAGTGTCCAGTGCCTACGAGCAGTACTTC. Translation: CASSRVSSAYEQYF.

This clonotype was found many times. The J gene is TRBJ2-1, the V gene TRBV9; 7 bases are shared with TRBD1. Germline trimming cut 4 bases from V and 6 bases from J; bases unmatched to any gene: 4. CDR1 and CDR2 (germline): SGDLS, YYNGEE. The CDR3 is 13 amino acids. As DNA, the CDR3 is TGTGCCAGCAGCCCGGGACAGAGCAATGAGCAGTTCTTC. Protein sequence: CASSPGQSNEQFF.

The chain carries TRBV3-1 and TRBJ2-7, with D maybe TRBD2 (5 bases). V was pared by 0 bases and J by 2 bases, with 14 bases between. The CDR3 covers 16 residues. Germline V gives CDR1 LGHDT, CDR2 YNNKEL (reference sequence). The CDR3 reads CASSQDPFTSTYEQYF. CDR3 nucleotides: TGTGCCAGCAGCCAAGACCCATTTACTAGTACCTACGAGCAGTACTTC.

This clonotype came up a few times. The chain carries TRBV6-5 and TRBJ2-1; the match to TRBD2 covers 10 bases. The germline V gene encodes CDR1 MNHEY and CDR2 SVGAGI. This CDR3 has 18 residues. After removal of 2 bases from V and 7 bases from J, the junction contained 14 bases not matched to a gene. The CDR3 DNA follows: TGTGCCAGCAGTTACGTGGGGTTTAGCGGGGGGACAGGAAATGAGCAGTTCTTC. Its translation: CASSYVGFSGGTGNEQFF.

This clonotype was found many times. The chain combines TRBV12-3 or TRBV12-4 with TRBJ1-3; the D is unclear. The CDR3 consists of 17 residues. V gave up 1 base and J gave up 0 bases, with 13 bases separating them. For the CDR3, the DNA is TGTGCCAGCAGTTTAGGGAGCGTTCGGTTCTCTGGAAACACCATATATTTT. Its translation: CASSLGSVRFSGNTIYF.

V and J are TRBV6-1 and TRBJ1-6; TRBD1 matches 7 bases. This CDR3 region has 19 residues. Germline lookup yields CDR1 MNHNS and CDR2 SASEGT. V trimming: 4 bases; J trimming: 1 base; junction bases outside the gene matches: 13. CDR3: CASSAKKVGQPSYNSPLHF. CDR3 DNA: TGTGCCAGCAGTGCCAAGAAGGTGGGACAGCCATCCTATAATTCACCCCTCCACTTT.

This clonotype showed up many times. CDR3 amino acids: CSVAGGGHTEAFF. CDR3 nucleotides: TGCAGCGTGGCCGGGGGGGGGCACACTGAAGCTTTCTTT. This chain connects TRBV29-1 to TRBJ1-1, with D maybe TRBD1 (6 bases). Germline V gene data show CDR1 as SQVTM and CDR2 as ANQGSEA. The V end was cut by 6 bases, the J end by 3 bases, with 14 bases between. This CDR3 contains 13 residues.

This clonotype was seen ten or more times. The genes are TRBV5-1 and TRBJ2-7; no reliable D call. The V and J ends lost 0 bases and 0 bases respectively, with 7 bases between them. The germline CDR1 and CDR2 sequences are SGHRS and YFSETQ. The CDR3 is made up of 14 amino acids. The CDR3: CASSLDYNSYEQYF. CDR3 in DNA: TGCGCCAGCAGCTTGGACTACAACTCCTACGAGCAGTACTTC.

V usage is TRBV3-1 and J usage is TRBJ1-1, with D hard to call. V gave up 3 bases and J gave up 7 bases, with 6 bases separating them. This CDR3 comprises 11 residues. Germline CDR1 reads LGHDT; CDR2 reads YNNKEL (reference sequence). CDR3 coding DNA: TGTGCCAGCAGCCAGACAAATGAAGCTTTCTTT. This encodes CASSQTNEAFF.

This clonotype was seen repeatedly, ten times or more. V is TRBV5-1 and J is TRBJ2-1; D may be TRBD1 (5 bases). With 1 base removed from V and 0 bases from J, the gap between germline ends came to 5 bases. The V gene's germline CDR1 is SGHRS and CDR2 YFSETQ. This CDR3 has 14 amino acids. Here the CDR3 reads CASSLTGSYNEQFF. CDR3 nucleotide sequence: TGCGCCAGCAGCTTGACAGGCTCCTACAATGAGCAGTTCTTC.

The gene calls are TRBV6-2 or TRBV6-3 and TRBJ1-3, with D uncertain. Germline assignment: CDR1 MNHEY and CDR2 SVGEGT. The CDR3 runs 15 residues. Deletions cut 9 bases from V and 1 base from J, with 16 bases between. The CDR3 here is CASSRPGQSGNTIYF. CDR3 nucleotide sequence: TGTGCCAGTTCTCGGCCGGGCCAATCTGGAAACACCATATATTTT.

This clonotype was counted between two and nine times. This rearrangement joins TRBV5-6 to TRBJ1-2; perhaps TRBD1 as D (6 bases). V was trimmed by 4 bases and J by 5 bases, leaving 15 bases between them. Germline V gives CDR1 SGHDT, CDR2 YYEEEE. The CDR3 is 14 residues long. CDR3 in DNA: TGTGCCAGCAGCGTACAGGGTAGTGGGTATGGCTACACCTTC. It codes for CASSVQGSGYGYTF.

This clonotype was seen repeatedly, ten times or more. The gene calls are TRBV6-5 and TRBJ2-5, with TRBD2 matching over 10 bases. This CDR3 spans 16 amino acids. V lost 2 bases and J lost 2; bases outside the gene matches: 5. Per the germline V gene, CDR1 is MNHEY and CDR2 is SVGAGI. CDR3 sequence: CASSYVAGGTQETQYF. As DNA, the CDR3 is TGTGCCAGCAGTTACGTAGCGGGGGGCACTCAAGAGACCCAGTACTTC.

This clonotype was detected only a few times. V and J are TRBV7-8 and TRBJ2-3, with D uncertain. This CDR3 comprises 15 residues. Trimming left V 5 bases short and J 3 bases short, with 15 bases between. Germline V CDR1 and CDR2: SGHVS, FQNEAQ. The CDR3 is CASSPLPGPTDTQYF. CDR3 sequence (DNA): TGTGCCAGCAGCCCCCTACCGGGCCCTACAGATACGCAGTATTTT.

This chain uses TRBV12-3 or TRBV12-4 with TRBJ2-3; D possibly corresponds to TRBD2 (7 bases). This CDR3 is 13 amino acids long. Trimming took off 6 bases at V and 1 base at J, with 8 bases between the two ends. CDR3 loop: CASSGGRTDTQYF. The CDR3 DNA sequence: TGTGCCAGCAGCGGGGGGCGCACAGATACGCAGTATTTT.

In DNA form, the CDR3 reads TGTGCCAGCAGCTTAGCTCTCGGAGGGGGCAATCAGCCCCAGCATTTT. The encoded protein is CASSLALGGGNQPQHF. The rearrangement uses TRBV7-9 and TRBJ1-5, with TRBD1 as a possible D gene (5 bases). The CDR3 runs 16 residues. Deletions cut 0 bases from V and 2 bases from J, with 11 bases between. Per germline, CDR1 SEHNR and CDR2 FQNEAQ (reference sequence).

The J gene is TRBJ1-1, the V gene TRBV7-2, with D uncertain. Per the germline V gene, CDR1 is SGHTA and CDR2 is FQGNSA. Trimming removed 4 bases from V and 0 bases from J, with 24 bases in between. The CDR3 sequence is 19 residues long. The CDR3 region has the DNA TGTGCCAGCAGCTCCCGTCGAATGCGAGGGTTAAATCTGAACACTGAAGCTTTCTTT. This sequence encodes CASSSRRMRGLNLNTEAFF.